These 26 T cell receptor beta chains originate from one sample sequenced in a study of post-analysis software for immune sequencing data. These receptors' antigens are unknown. General study points: When patients were compared with controls, about 5 TRBV segments were more frequent, TRBV5-6, TRBV5-1 and TRBV20-1 among them.

The TCR beta cDNA libraries contained unique molecular identifiers. TCRdb reanalysed the PCR reads using MiXCR and keeps one entry per CDR3 protein. In the table there are about 260,000 distinct CDR3 sequences, less than 40% of which are singletons. Input material: blood. The origin of the receptors is a girl under 18 with multiple sclerosis.

This CDR3 is CASSAGQDSQWETQYF. As DNA, the CDR3 is TGCGCCAGCAGCGCCGGGCAGGATTCGCAATGGGAGACCCAGTACTTC. V gene TRBV5-1 combines with J gene TRBJ2-5; D gene uncertain. Trimming shortened V by 4 bases and J by 5 bases, and 21 bases separated the two germline ends. This CDR3 has 16 amino acids. Germline V lookup: CDR1 SGHRS, CDR2 YFSETQ.

The gene calls are TRBV7-2 and TRBJ1-1, with D tentatively TRBD1 (6 bases). This CDR3 is built from 15 residues. CDR1 SGHTA and CDR2 FQGNSA come from the germline V gene. V lost 5 bases to trimming and J lost 1 base, with 14 bases between them. The CDR3 reads CASSQGTFRNTEAFF. DNA for the CDR3: TGTGCCAGCAGCCAAGGGACATTTCGGAACACTGAAGCTTTCTTT.

This clonotype was seen at least ten times. This sequence joins TRBV6-2 or TRBV6-3 and TRBJ1-1; D is uncertain. The CDR3 has 14 residues. Germline-derived CDR1 and CDR2 are MNHEY and SVGEGT. Deletions cut 6 bases from V and 0 bases from J, with 11 bases between. CDR3: CASSHGGMNTEAFF. The CDR3 DNA sequence: TGTGCCAGCAGCCATGGCGGCATGAACACTGAAGCTTTCTTT.

With regard to this clonotype: One base away lies a much larger clone, so this may be a sequencing read error. The chain recombines TRBV5-1 with TRBJ1-1; 9 bases match TRBD1. CDR1 is SGHRS, CDR2 YFSETQ, per germline. The CDR3 is 14 residues long. CDR3 amino acids: CVSSFDRGTTEAFF. DNA of the CDR3: TGCGTCAGCAGCTTTGACAGGGGGACCACTGAAGCTTTCTTT.

The genes are TRBV28 and TRBJ2-2, with TRBD2 matching over 7 bases. V was pared by 5 bases and J by 6 bases, with 12 bases of the junction left unmatched. This CDR3 comprises 16 residues. Looked up from germline, CDR1 is MDHEN and CDR2 is SYDVKM. The chain's CDR3 is CASSRAGPRNPGELFF. CDR3 DNA: TGTGCCAGCAGTCGAGCGGGACCTAGGAATCCCGGGGAGCTGTTTTTT.

This clonotype was counted a few times. The rearrangement joins TRBV15 to TRBJ1-3, with D possibly being TRBD1 (5 bases). Germline V gene lookup returns CDR1 LNHNV and CDR2 YYDKDF (reference sequence). The CDR3 covers 15 residues. V lost 8 bases, J lost 0 bases, and 14 bases lay in between. The CDR3 nucleotides are TGTGCCACCGCTTCGGGACGCCGCTCTGGAAACACCATATATTTT. This sequence encodes CATASGRRSGNTIYF.

The CDR3 coding sequence is TGCAGCGTTCTGGTTGCGGACAGCGGCTACACCTTC. Translating gives CSVLVADSGYTF. This chain connects TRBV29-1 to TRBJ1-2, with D maybe TRBD1 (6 bases). The CDR3 has 12 residues. CDR1 is SQVTM, CDR2 ANQGSEA, per germline. The ends were cut back, 5 bases at V and 8 bases at J, with 15 bases in the middle.

The chain combines TRBV20-1 with TRBJ2-1, with 8 bases fitting TRBD1. Germline V gene lookup returns CDR1 DFQATT and CDR2 SNEGSKA (reference sequence). The CDR3 covers 15 residues. V shed 0 bases and J 10 bases; nucleotides not matched to a gene: 11. The CDR3 DNA reads as TGCAGTGCTAGAGATATGGGACAGGCAGAACCCGAGCAGTTCTTC. It codes for CSARDMGQAEPEQFF.

V and J are TRBV28 and TRBJ2-5; tentative D call: TRBD1 (6 bases). V lost 1 base, J lost 5 bases, and 14 bases lay in between. Germline CDR1 and CDR2: MDHEN and SYDVKM. This CDR3 has 15 residues. The CDR3 DNA sequence: TGTGCCAGCAGTTTATCCGGGACAATGATCGAGACCCAGTACTTC. Its protein is CASSLSGTMIETQYF.

This clonotype showed up just a few times. The rearrangement joins TRBV5-1 to TRBJ2-5, with a tentative D call TRBD1 (6 bases). In germline, CDR1 is SGHRS, CDR2 YFSETQ. The CDR3 runs to 15 residues. With 0 bases removed from V and 5 bases from J, the gap between germline ends came to 14 bases. CDR3 amino acids: CASSLGGHPGETQYF. Here the CDR3 DNA reads TGCGCCAGCAGCTTGGGGGGACACCCAGGCGAGACCCAGTACTTC.

At least ten counts were recorded for this clonotype. V gene TRBV12-3 or TRBV12-4 combines with J gene TRBJ2-1; 7 nucleotides line up with TRBD1. V dropped 5 bases and J dropped 4; count of bases not matched to a gene: 5. The CDR3 runs 14 residues. This chain's CDR3 is CASSLTGKYNEQFF. In DNA, the CDR3 is TGTGCCAGCAGTCTGACAGGGAAGTACAATGAGCAGTTCTTC.

V and J are TRBV6-1 and TRBJ2-2; D is undetermined. The CDR3 is 16 amino acids. Trimming removed 1 base from V and 5 bases from J, with 14 bases in between. Looked up from germline, CDR1 is MNHNS and CDR2 is SASEGT. The DNA for the CDR3 is TGTGCCAGCAGTGAAGTCTACCCCGGTGGGACCGGGGAGCTGTTTTTT. It yields the protein CASSEVYPGGTGELFF.

The V call is TRBV12-3 or TRBV12-4, the J call TRBJ2-2; D remains unclear. This CDR3 is built from 13 residues. V was trimmed by 6 bases and J by 7 bases, leaving 12 bases between them. Here the CDR3 DNA reads TGTGCCAGCAGGGTTGGGCCTGGCGGGGAGCTGTTTTTT. Translating gives CASRVGPGGELFF.

This clonotype was counted ten times or more. The gene calls are TRBV18 and TRBJ2-3; no definite D call. The CDR3 has 15 residues. Trimming left V 0 bases short and J 2 bases short, with 9 bases between. Per germline, CDR1 KGHSH and CDR2 LQKENI. Here the CDR3 DNA reads TGTGCCAGCTCACCACCGCAGACCAACACAGATACGCAGTATTTT. The encoded protein is CASSPPQTNTDTQYF.

The chain's CDR3 is CASSSPGENTIYF. CDR3 sequence (DNA): TGTGCCAGCAGTTCCCCGGGCGAGAACACCATATATTTT. The V call is TRBV28, the J call TRBJ1-3; D call uncertain. This CDR3 has 13 residues. Trimming took off 4 bases at V and 7 bases at J, with 11 bases between the two ends. Germline CDR1 MDHEN, CDR2 SYDVKM.

The chain links TRBV4-1 to TRBJ2-1, with D maybe TRBD2 (5 bases). Per germline, CDR1 MGHRA and CDR2 YSYEKL. This CDR3 contains 16 residues. The V gene lost 1 base and the J gene lost 1 base, with 11 bases spanning the gap. Written as DNA, the CDR3 is TGCGCCAGCAGCCAAGTAGCGTCAGTTTCCTACAATGAGCAGTTCTTC. It yields the protein CASSQVASVSYNEQFF.

This clonotype occurred many times. CDR3: CASSATSGDYNEQFF. In nucleotides, the CDR3 is TGTGCCAGCAGTGCGACTAGCGGGGACTACAATGAGCAGTTCTTC. V gene TRBV6-1 combines with J gene TRBJ2-1, with 11 positions matching TRBD2. This CDR3 has 15 residues. Germline lookup yields CDR1 MNHNS and CDR2 SASEGT. V was clipped by 4 bases and J by 3 bases; unmatched bases: 2.

This clonotype was counted at least ten times. The chain uses TRBV4-2 and TRBJ2-5; 10 bases map to TRBD1. There are 18 residues in the CDR3. Germline CDR1 LGHNA, CDR2 YNFKEQ. J lost 0 bases, V lost 1 base, and 8 bases had no gene match. The CDR3 sequence is CASSQGGQGGPYQETQYF. CDR3 DNA: TGTGCCAGCAGCCAAGGAGGACAGGGGGGTCCGTACCAAGAGACCCAGTACTTC.

This chain uses TRBV7-9 with TRBJ1-1; TRBD1 is a possible D gene (6 bases). Germline CDR1 is SEHNR and CDR2 is FQNEAQ (reference sequence). The V end was cut by 4 bases, the J end by 4 bases, with 19 bases between. The CDR3 runs 16 residues. The CDR3 sequence: CASSSPGGGAVTEAFF. The CDR3 DNA sequence: TGTGCCAGCAGCTCACCCGGTGGGGGCGCGGTCACTGAAGCTTTCTTT.

There are many counts of this clonotype. The V gene is TRBV29-1, the J gene TRBJ1-1, with D uncertain. Trimming cost V 3 bases and J 0 bases, with 8 bases left between them. CDR1 and CDR2 from the germline V gene are SQVTM and ANQGSEA. The CDR3 sequence is 13 residues long. CDR3 in amino acids: CSVERLLNTEAFF. CDR3 coding DNA: TGCAGCGTTGAGCGGCTATTGAACACTGAAGCTTTCTTT.

This chain connects TRBV7-9 to TRBJ1-5, with a tentative D call TRBD1 (5 bases). This CDR3 comprises 17 residues. From germline, CDR1 is SEHNR and CDR2 FQNEAQ (reference sequence). V was shortened by 1 base and J by 1 base, with 14 bases between the two germline ends. CDR3 nucleotides: TGTGCCAGCAGCTTAGGGTTGAGTGGGGGAAGCAATCAGCCCCAGCATTTT. As protein: CASSLGLSGGSNQPQHF.

The chain couples TRBV5-1 to TRBJ1-1; perhaps TRBD1 as D (6 bases). CDR1 is SGHRS, CDR2 YFSETQ, per germline. The CDR3 totals 18 residues. The V end lost 0 bases, the J end lost 6 bases, and 24 bases lay between the germline ends. The CDR3 here is CASSLARGTNVPNAEAFF. CDR3 bases: TGCGCCAGCAGCTTGGCTCGGGGGACAAACGTGCCAAACGCTGAAGCTTTCTTT.

This clonotype was seen a single time. The conserved closing phenylalanine or tryptophan is absent in this CDR3, likely reflecting a read error. V and J are TRBV30 and TRBJ2-1, with D perhaps TRBD1 or TRBD2 (5 bases each). This CDR3 is 15 amino acids long. Trimming removed 3 bases from V and 4 bases from J, with 16 bases in between. The germline gives CDR1 GTSNPN, CDR2 SVGIG (reference sequence). The CDR3 bases are TGTGCCTGGAGCTTCCGGGGCCATCCGTACAATGAGCAGTTCTTA. It specifies CAWSFRGHPYNEQFL.

This clonotype showed up just a few times. The chain carries TRBV6-6 and TRBJ1-1; D is unclear. V shed 7 bases and J shed 0 bases, with 9 bases lying between them. The CDR3 has 13 residues. The germline V gene encodes CDR1 MNHNY and CDR2 SVGAGI (reference sequence). The CDR3 coding sequence is TGTGCCAGCACTGAACAGTTGAACACTGAAGCTTTCTTT. Amino acids: CASTEQLNTEAFF.

This clonotype has at least ten counts. The V gene is TRBV24-1, the J gene TRBJ2-5, with D unresolved. CDR3 length equals 12 residues. V shed 1 base and J shed 4 bases, with 3 bases lying between them. Germline lookup yields CDR1 KGHDR and CDR2 SFDVKD. CDR3 sequence reads: CATSDFRETQYF. The CDR3 coding sequence is TGTGCCACCAGTGATTTTCGAGAGACCCAGTACTTC.

The V call is TRBV7-2, the J call TRBJ2-1; a weak D match, TRBD1 (5 bases). The V gene's germline CDR1 is SGHTA and CDR2 FQGNSA. V lost 5 bases, J lost 2 bases, and 13 bases lay in between. This CDR3 is 15 amino acids long. CDR3 nucleotides: TGTGCCAGCAGCCTCCGCAGGGAACCCTACAATGAGCAGTTCTTC. Amino acid sequence: CASSLRREPYNEQFF.